This entry features one T cell receptor beta chain sequence. This clone was seen just once. It lacks a known antigen. Base-call qualities are not available, and no considerably larger clone is one nucleotide away. The data originate from a study of blood T cell repertoires in COVID-19 (dated by TCRdb to the early 2020s). With regard to the full study: Samples from collaborators originated in the United States, Italy and Spain and spanned both the acute and convalescent phases of COVID-19. The prospective study material was composed of cDNA or gDNA derived from T cells, B-cell-depleted T cells, or PBMCs. The dataset comprised deeply sampled blood TCRbeta repertoires from subjects exposed to, actively infected with, or recovered from COVID-19. The repertoires were made available in a free public database intended to serve as a resource for research on the immune response to SARS-CoV-2. The samples were drawn from the first 160 participants of the ongoing ImmuneRACE study and from 950 to 1,500 subjects provided by 6 global collaborators. Nearly every sample came with metadata listing a de-identified subject ID, COVID-19 status, age in years and sex. Where available, HLA class I and class II types were obtained from metadata supplied by the sample provider rather than from assay-based typing.

The immunoSEQ Assay, a bias-controlled multiplex PCR, was used to amplify TCRbeta CDR3 regions from genomic DNA. The original methods were these. Nucleated cell counts per sample were estimated from amplification of reference gene primers within the assay. To quantify the absolute abundance of each unique TCRbeta CDR3 rearrangement, sequence reads were collapsed and filtered. For each sample, productive Simpson clonality was calculated by taking the square root of Simpson's diversity index across productive rearrangements. The table comes from immuneACCESS by way of TCRdb, which keeps in-frame sequences with V and J called. Part of the clones is missing from these tables; in studies checked, under half for an unresolved V gene and the rest for unknown reasons. The DNA gave D and trimming, while V, J and clone size come from that table. The sample table lists about 480,000 clones, 70% to 90% of them with a count of one. The biggest ten clones account for roughly 8% of the sample.

CDR1 and CDR2 were assigned from the germline V gene as KGHSH and LQKENI. At the junction V is shortened by 3 bases and J by 5 bases, with 8 bases in between. Inclusive of the bounding cysteine and phenylalanine, the CDR3 is 13 residues long. The entry retains the CDR3 DNA only, 39 bases that are in frame from base 1. Participants in the prospective study were enrolled through a virtual design, were aged about 18 to 89 years, and lived in roughly 24 United States geographic areas. Cohort assignment in the prospective study relied on participant-reported clinical history from a screening survey and a study questionnaire. Recovered participants in ImmuneRACE Cohort 3 were defined as having two consecutive negative NP/OP PCR tests, clearance from a healthcare professional, or resolution of symptoms. In the prospective study, mobile phlebotomists collected whole blood, serum and a nasopharyngeal or oropharyngeal swab from each participant. Over a roughly 2-month period, participants in the prospective study had the option of providing additional blood draws and questionnaires. Prospective study blood samples were shipped either frozen or at room temperature before DNA extraction.

The paper's findings and limits, for the study overall: Clinical and demographic metadata were provided uncurated, with the amount varying by source and participant.

The sequencing input was PBMCs or T cells enriched from blood (not recorded which). The receptor was derived from a woman aged 55-70 years who had recovered from COVID-19. The rearrangement combines TRBV18 with TRBJ1-5; TRBD1 is a possible D gene, resting on 5 matching bases. The bases read TGTGCCAGCTCACCGACAGCCGATCAGCCCCAGCATTTT. Its amino acids are CASSPTADQPQHF.